This T cell receptor beta chain was captured by sequencing in a study of T cell responses to AZD1222 COVID-19 vaccine. Study-wide findings and caveats: Clonal diversity may have been underestimated in mostly white British donors.

Germline V lookup: CDR1 SGHRS, CDR2 YFSETQ. This CDR3 is built from 16 residues. V lost 0 bases and J 2 bases, leaving 15 bases between the germline ends. The assay was immunoSEQ multiplex PCR, and TCRdb's table has in-frame clones only and misses some. The sample has over 110,000 clones, 70% to 90% seen once; the top ten hold 5.5% to 6.5%. Turning to this clone: Antigen specificity is unknown.

The sample consisted of peripheral blood, taken on day 0 of AZD1222 vaccination. This sequence was found in an adult in good health. The rearrangement uses TRBV5-1 and TRBJ2-7; D gene uncertain. CDR3 residues: CASSLAGPPAAYEQYF. The CDR3 DNA reads TGCGCCAGCAGCTTGGCCGGCCCTCCGGCCGCCTACGAGCAGTACTTC.